This record looks at one T cell receptor (beta chain) sequence and its context. The antigen is undetermined. The data were produced by immunoSEQ multiplex PCR, yet TCRdb's version contains in-frame clones alone and is incomplete. The table records more than 850,000 clones, about four fifths of them present only once. This sample was included in a study of shared clonotypes between healthy human individuals. General study findings and limits: Represented diversity, genetic and exposure-history alike, was limited by few donors.

This CDR3 region has 17 residues. J lost 2 bases, V lost 0 bases, and 3 bases had no gene match. Germline lookup yields CDR1 SGDLS and CDR2 YYNGEE. Sequencing used memory CD4+ T cells from PBMCs. Indicated subset: CD45RA-negative fraction. The chain links TRBV9 to TRBJ2-2; 11 bases are a match to TRBD2. The clonotype comes from a man between 18 and 35 years old in good health. Some clones in this sample may be carry-over from other donors' samples. The CDR3 loop is CASSVAGTSGNTGELFF. The CDR3 DNA reads TGTGCCAGCAGCGTAGCCGGGACTAGCGGCAACACCGGGGAGCTGTTTTTT.